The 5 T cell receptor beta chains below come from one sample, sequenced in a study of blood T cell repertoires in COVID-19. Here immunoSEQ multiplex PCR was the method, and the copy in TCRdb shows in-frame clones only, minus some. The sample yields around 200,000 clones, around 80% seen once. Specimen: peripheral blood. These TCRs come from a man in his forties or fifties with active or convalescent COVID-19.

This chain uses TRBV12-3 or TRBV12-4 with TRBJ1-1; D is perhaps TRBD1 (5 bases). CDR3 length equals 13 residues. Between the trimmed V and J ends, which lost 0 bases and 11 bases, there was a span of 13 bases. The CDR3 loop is CASSLATTAGAFF. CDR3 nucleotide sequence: TGTGCCAGCAGTTTAGCTACCACCGCAGGGGCTTTCTTT.

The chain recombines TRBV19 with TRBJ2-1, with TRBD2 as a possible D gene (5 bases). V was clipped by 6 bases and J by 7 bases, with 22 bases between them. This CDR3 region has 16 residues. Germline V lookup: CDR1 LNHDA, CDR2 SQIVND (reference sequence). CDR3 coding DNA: TGTGCCAGTAGCCGGGGAAGCGCGTCTCTTGGAAATGAGCAGTTCTTC. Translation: CASSRGSASLGNEQFF.

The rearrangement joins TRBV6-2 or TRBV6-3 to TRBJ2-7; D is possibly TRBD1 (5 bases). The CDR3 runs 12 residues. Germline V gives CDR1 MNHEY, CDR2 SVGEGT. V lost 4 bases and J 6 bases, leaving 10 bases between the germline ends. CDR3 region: CASSFDRSEQYF. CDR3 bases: TGTGCCAGCAGTTTCGACAGATCCGAGCAGTACTTC.

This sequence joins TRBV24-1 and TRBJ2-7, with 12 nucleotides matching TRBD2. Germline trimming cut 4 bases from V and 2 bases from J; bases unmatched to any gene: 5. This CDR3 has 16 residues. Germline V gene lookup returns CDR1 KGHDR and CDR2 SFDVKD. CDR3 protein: CATSDGTSGGTYEQYF. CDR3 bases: TGTGCCACCAGTGACGGAACTAGCGGGGGGACCTACGAGCAGTACTTC.

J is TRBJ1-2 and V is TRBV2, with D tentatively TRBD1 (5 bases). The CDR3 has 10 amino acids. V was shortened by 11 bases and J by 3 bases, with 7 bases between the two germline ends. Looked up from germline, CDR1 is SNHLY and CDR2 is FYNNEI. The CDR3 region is CASGDYGYTF. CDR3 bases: TGTGCCTCGGGGGACTATGGCTACACCTTC.